These 16 T cell receptor beta chains originate from one sample sequenced in a study of CD8+CD57+ T cells in acquired aplastic anemia. Genomic DNA provided the template from which TCR beta VDJ and CDR3 profiles were obtained. TCRdb used MiXCR to reprocess the reads, holding one entry per CDR3 protein. Among some 160,000 distinct CDR3 sequences, about 50% were seen once, and the ten largest hold more than 30%. Before being chosen for sequencing, patients had shown CD8+CD57+ cell expansion by flow cytometry. The sequencing input was sorted CD4+, CD8+, or CD8+CD57+ T cells (not recorded which) from PBMCs. Every receptor here comes from a human donor with aplastic anemia.

This clonotype came up a few times. The chain carries TRBV11-1 and TRBJ2-7; 11 bases align to TRBD1. Losses at the gene ends were 1 base for V and 5 bases for J; bases not matched to a gene: 10. The CDR3 contains 17 residues. From germline, CDR1 is SGHAT and CDR2 FQDESV (reference sequence). CDR3 residues: CASSLGRGQGELHEQYF. The CDR3, as DNA: TGTGCCAGCAGCTTAGGGCGGGGACAGGGGGAACTACACGAGCAGTACTTC.

V is TRBV19 and J is TRBJ1-6; D gene ambiguous. Germline CDR1 reads LNHDA; CDR2 reads SQIVND (reference sequence). The CDR3 runs to 11 residues. V lost 3 bases to trimming and J lost 12 bases, with 6 bases between them. For the CDR3, the DNA is TGTGCCAGTAGTATTCCGGGACCCCTCCACTTT. Its translation: CASSIPGPLHF.

This chain links TRBV29-1 with TRBJ2-6; TRBD2 is a possible D gene (5 bases). This CDR3 is 16 amino acids long. Trimming removed 1 base at V and 2 bases at J, with 12 bases between. The germline V gene encodes CDR1 SQVTM and CDR2 ANQGSEA. For the CDR3, the DNA is TGCAGCGTTGAAGGGACGAGGGCAACTGGGGCCAACGTCCTGACTTTC. Residues: CSVEGTRATGANVLTF.

Concerning this clonotype: One junction end disagrees with the germline gene, perhaps due to a read error. V is TRBV10-3 and J is TRBJ2-3; 9 nucleotides agree with TRBD2. CDR3 length: 18 amino acids. Germline loops: CDR1 ENHRY, CDR2 SYGVKD. The CDR3 here is CASSPQPPGLAGSDTQYF. The CDR3 bases are TGTGCCAGCAGTCCTCAACCGCCGGGCCTAGCGGGATCAGATACGCAGTATTTT.

This clonotype was seen at least ten times. J is TRBJ2-4 and V is TRBV5-1; D possibly corresponds to TRBD1 (6 bases). The V end was cut by 3 bases, the J end by 8 bases, with 15 bases between. This CDR3 region has 14 residues. Germline V gene lookup returns CDR1 SGHRS and CDR2 YFSETQ. CDR3 amino acids: CASSSSDRKDIQYF. The CDR3 DNA reads TGCGCCAGCAGCTCCTCGGACAGAAAAGACATTCAGTACTTC.

The chain links TRBV10-3 to TRBJ2-3; no reliable D call. The CDR3 length is 11 residues. V gave up 7 bases and J gave up 3 bases, with 5 bases separating them. From germline, CDR1 is ENHRY and CDR2 SYGVKD. CDR3 loop: CAIKGTDTQYF. Here the CDR3 DNA reads TGTGCCATCAAAGGAACAGATACGCAGTATTTT.

The sample holds many counts of this clonotype. The chain joins TRBV5-6 to TRBJ2-7, with no clear D. Germline V CDR1 and CDR2: SGHDT, YYEEEE. This CDR3 contains 14 residues. Trimming took off 0 bases at V and 3 bases at J, with 10 bases between the two ends. CDR3 loop: CASSLAGPNYEQYF. CDR3 nucleotides: TGTGCCAGCAGCTTGGCTGGGCCGAACTACGAGCAGTACTTC.

In this sample, this clonotype turned up a few times. A much larger clone differs by one base, so this may be a read error. The V gene is TRBV19, the J gene TRBJ2-7; TRBD2 aligns across 8 bases. J lost 5 bases, V lost 3 bases, and 9 bases had no gene match. Germline values: CDR1 LNHDA, CDR2 SQIVND (reference sequence). The CDR3 is 15 amino acids. CDR3 protein: CASSIGRGAMDEQYF. In DNA, the CDR3 is TGTGCCAGTAGTATTGGGCGGGGGGCAATGGACGAGCAGTACTTC.

The chain joins TRBV10-3 to TRBJ1-2; possibly TRBD1 for D (5 bases). Trimming took off 4 bases at V and 2 bases at J, with 11 bases between the two ends. Germline CDR1 and CDR2: ENHRY and SYGVKD. There are 14 residues in the CDR3. This CDR3 reads CAISVEGMNYGYTF. The DNA of the CDR3 is TGTGCCATCAGTGTCGAGGGGATGAACTATGGCTACACCTTC.

This clonotype has a count of ten or more. The J gene is TRBJ1-2, the V gene TRBV5-6; 7 bases are a match to TRBD1. The V gene's germline CDR1 is SGHDT and CDR2 YYEEEE. After removal of 4 bases from V and 1 base from J, the junction contained 10 bases not matched to a gene. The CDR3 is 16 amino acids. The CDR3 DNA is TGTGCCAGCAGCAAGTACAGGGGAGAACTTAACTATGGCTACACCTTC. Amino acids: CASSKYRGELNYGYTF.

This chain joins TRBV10-3 and TRBJ1-1; weak D call: TRBD1 (6 bases). Trimming stripped 6 bases from V and 0 bases from J, with 14 bases between. The CDR3 has 15 amino acids. Germline lookup yields CDR1 ENHRY and CDR2 SYGVKD. The CDR3 loop reads CAIRGGEGVNTEAFF. The CDR3, as DNA: TGTGCCATCAGGGGGGGCGAGGGGGTGAACACTGAAGCTTTCTTT.

The chain employs TRBV19 and TRBJ2-7; 7 bases match TRBD1. CDR1 and CDR2 (germline): LNHDA, SQIVND (reference sequence). The CDR3 covers 15 residues. Trimming cost V 6 bases and J 4 bases; bases outside gene matches: 12. The CDR3 region has the DNA TGTGCCAGTAGCTTCGCGTGGACAGGCTCATACGAGCAGTACTTC. Translation gives CASSFAWTGSYEQYF.

This clonotype was observed at least ten times. The gene calls are TRBV7-9 and TRBJ1-1; a possible D gene is TRBD1 (6 bases). The CDR3 covers 15 residues. The germline V gene has CDR1 SEHNR and CDR2 FQNEAQ (reference sequence). The V end lost 6 bases, the J end lost 1 base, and 15 bases lay between the germline ends. CDR3 sequence reads: CASRDRDMKNTEAFF. CDR3 nucleotide sequence: TGTGCCAGCAGGGACCGGGACATGAAGAACACTGAAGCTTTCTTT.

The chain combines TRBV7-8 with TRBJ2-2, with D perhaps TRBD2 (5 bases). CDR3 length: 13 amino acids. CDR1 SGHVS and CDR2 FQNEAQ come from the germline V gene. Trimming pared 4 bases from V and 4 bases from J, leaving 7 bases between. This chain's CDR3 is CASSSTTTGELFF. For the CDR3, the DNA is TGTGCCAGCAGCTCGACTACCACCGGGGAGCTGTTTTTT.

V usage is TRBV10-3 and J usage is TRBJ2-7, with 8 bases that match TRBD2. This CDR3 is 14 amino acids long. The V and J ends lost 5 bases and 0 bases, in that order; junction bases with no gene match: 3. The germline V gene has CDR1 ENHRY and CDR2 SYGVKD. The CDR3 sequence: CAISQGLGSYEQYF. CDR3 nucleotides: TGTGCCATCAGTCAGGGACTAGGCTCCTACGAGCAGTACTTC.

This chain uses TRBV19 with TRBJ1-1, with D hard to call. The length of the CDR3 is 14 residues. V lost 6 bases to trimming and J lost 2 bases, with 13 bases between them. Germline V gene lookup returns CDR1 LNHDA and CDR2 SQIVND (reference sequence). The CDR3 loop reads CASSRTTVNTEAFF. Here the CDR3 DNA reads TGTGCCAGTAGCCGAACAACAGTAAACACTGAAGCTTTCTTT.